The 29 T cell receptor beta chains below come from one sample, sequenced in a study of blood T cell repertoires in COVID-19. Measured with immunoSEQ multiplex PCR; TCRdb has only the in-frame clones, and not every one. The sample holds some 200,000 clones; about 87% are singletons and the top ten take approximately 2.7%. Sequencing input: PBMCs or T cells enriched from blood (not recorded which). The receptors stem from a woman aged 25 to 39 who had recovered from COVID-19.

The CDR3 sequence is CASSLEYRGNNEQFF. The CDR3 region has the DNA TGTGCCAGCAGCTTAGAGTACAGGGGTAACAATGAGCAGTTCTTC. The chain recombines TRBV7-2 with TRBJ2-1, with 7 positions matching TRBD1. This CDR3 has 15 residues. V trimming: 1 base; J trimming: 5 bases; junction bases outside the gene matches: 5. From germline, CDR1 is SGHTA and CDR2 FQGNSA.

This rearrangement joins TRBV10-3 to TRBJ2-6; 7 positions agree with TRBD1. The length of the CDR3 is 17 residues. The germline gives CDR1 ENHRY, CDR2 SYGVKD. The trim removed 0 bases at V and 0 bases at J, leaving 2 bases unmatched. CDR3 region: CAISESTGNSGANVLTF. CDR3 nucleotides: TGTGCCATCAGTGAGTCGACAGGGAACTCTGGGGCCAACGTCCTGACTTTC.

CDR3 protein: CASSSWGGRTDTQYF. In DNA form, the CDR3 reads TGTGCCAGCAGCTCCTGGGGGGGCCGCACAGATACGCAGTATTTT. J is TRBJ2-3 and V is TRBV5-5; TRBD2 is a possible D gene (7 bases). Germline V gives CDR1 SGHKS, CDR2 YYEKEE (reference sequence). Trimming pared 3 bases from V and 1 base from J, leaving 12 bases between. The CDR3 length is 15 residues.

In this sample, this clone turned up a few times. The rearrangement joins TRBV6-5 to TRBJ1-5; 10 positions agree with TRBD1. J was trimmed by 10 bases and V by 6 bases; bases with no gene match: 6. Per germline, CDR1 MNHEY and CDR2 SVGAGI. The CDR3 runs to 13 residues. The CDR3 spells CASRPDRGRPQHF. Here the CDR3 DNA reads TGTGCCAGCAGGCCGGACAGGGGGAGACCCCAGCATTTT.

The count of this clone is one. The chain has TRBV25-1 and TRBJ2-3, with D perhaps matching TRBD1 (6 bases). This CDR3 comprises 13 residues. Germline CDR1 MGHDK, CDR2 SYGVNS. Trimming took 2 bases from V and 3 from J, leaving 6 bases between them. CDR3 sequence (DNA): TGTGCCAGCAGTGAACAGGGGACAGATACGCAGTATTTT. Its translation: CASSEQGTDTQYF.

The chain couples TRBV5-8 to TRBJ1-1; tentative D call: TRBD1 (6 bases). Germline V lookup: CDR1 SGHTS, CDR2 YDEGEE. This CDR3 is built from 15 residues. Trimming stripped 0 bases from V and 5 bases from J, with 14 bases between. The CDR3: CASSLDQGSGTEAFF. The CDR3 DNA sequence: TGTGCCAGCAGCTTGGACCAGGGGTCGGGGACTGAAGCTTTCTTT. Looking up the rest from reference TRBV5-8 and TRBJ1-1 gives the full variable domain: EAGVTQSPTHLIKTRGQQATLRCSPISGHTSVYWYQQALGLGLQFLLWYDEGEERNRGNFPPRFSGRQFPNYSSELNVNALELEDSALYLCASSLDQGSGTEAFFGQGTRLTVV.

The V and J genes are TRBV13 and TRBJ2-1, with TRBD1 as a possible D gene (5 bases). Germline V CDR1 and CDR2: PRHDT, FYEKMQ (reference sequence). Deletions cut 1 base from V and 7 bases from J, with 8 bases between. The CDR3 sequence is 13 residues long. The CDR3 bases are TGTGCCAGCAGCTTAGATAAGGGGAATGAGCAGTTCTTC. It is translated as CASSLDKGNEQFF.

The CDR3 protein is CASSVGAPGQGADTQYF. The CDR3 DNA is TGTGCCAGCAGCGTAGGGGCTCCCGGACAGGGGGCAGATACGCAGTATTTT. This chain links TRBV6-2 or TRBV6-3 with TRBJ2-3; 10 nucleotides line up with TRBD1. The trim removed 6 bases at V and 4 bases at J, leaving 13 bases unmatched. Per the germline V gene, CDR1 is MNHEY and CDR2 is SVGEGT. CDR3 length equals 17 residues.

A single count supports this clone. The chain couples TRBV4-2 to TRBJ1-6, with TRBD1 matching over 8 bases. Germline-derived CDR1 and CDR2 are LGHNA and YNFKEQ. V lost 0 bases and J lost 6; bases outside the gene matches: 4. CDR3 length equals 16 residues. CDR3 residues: CASSQDATGANSPLHF. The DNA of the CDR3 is TGTGCCAGCAGCCAAGATGCGACAGGGGCTAATTCACCCCTCCACTTT.

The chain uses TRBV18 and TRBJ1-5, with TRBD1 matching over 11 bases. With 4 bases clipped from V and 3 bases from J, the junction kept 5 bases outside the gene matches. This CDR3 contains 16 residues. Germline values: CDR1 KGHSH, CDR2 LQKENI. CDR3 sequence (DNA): TGTGCCAGCTCACTTCCGGGACAGGGGGTCAATCAGCCCCAGCATTTT. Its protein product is CASSLPGQGVNQPQHF.

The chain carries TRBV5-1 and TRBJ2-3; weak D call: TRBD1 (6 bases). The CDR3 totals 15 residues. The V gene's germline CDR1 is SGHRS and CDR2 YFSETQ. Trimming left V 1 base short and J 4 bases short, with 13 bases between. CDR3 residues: CASSLQGRSADTQYF. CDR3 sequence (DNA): TGCGCCAGCAGCTTGCAGGGGCGGAGCGCAGATACGCAGTATTTT.

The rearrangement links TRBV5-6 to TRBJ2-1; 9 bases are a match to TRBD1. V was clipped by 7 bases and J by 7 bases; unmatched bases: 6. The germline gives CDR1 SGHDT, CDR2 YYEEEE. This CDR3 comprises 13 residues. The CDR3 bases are TGTGCCAGCGCGGGGACAGGGTTAAATGAGCAGTTCTTC. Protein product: CASAGTGLNEQFF.

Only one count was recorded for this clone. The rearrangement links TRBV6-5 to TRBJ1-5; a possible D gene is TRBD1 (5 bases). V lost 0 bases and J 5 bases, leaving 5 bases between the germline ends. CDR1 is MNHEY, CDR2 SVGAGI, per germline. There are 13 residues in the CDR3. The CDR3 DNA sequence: TGTGCCAGCAGTTACTCGACAGATCAGCCCCAGCATTTT. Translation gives CASSYSTDQPQHF.

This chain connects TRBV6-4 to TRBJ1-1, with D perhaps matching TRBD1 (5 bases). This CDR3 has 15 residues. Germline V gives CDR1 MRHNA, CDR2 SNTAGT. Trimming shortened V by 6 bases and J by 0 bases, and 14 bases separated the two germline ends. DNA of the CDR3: TGTGCCAGCAGACCCCTGGGGCAGGTGAACACTGAAGCTTTCTTT. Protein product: CASRPLGQVNTEAFF.

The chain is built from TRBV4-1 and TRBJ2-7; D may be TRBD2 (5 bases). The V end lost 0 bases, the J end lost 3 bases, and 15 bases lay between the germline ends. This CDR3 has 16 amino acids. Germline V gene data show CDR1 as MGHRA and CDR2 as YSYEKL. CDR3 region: CASSQDTGRGYYEQYF. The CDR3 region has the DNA TGCGCCAGCAGCCAAGATACCGGACGGGGTTACTACGAGCAGTACTTC.

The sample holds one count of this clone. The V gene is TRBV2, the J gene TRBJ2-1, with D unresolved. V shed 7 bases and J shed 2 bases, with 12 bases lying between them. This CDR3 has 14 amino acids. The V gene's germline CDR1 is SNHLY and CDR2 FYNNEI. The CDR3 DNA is TGTGCCAGCAAAGGCAGGCCAGCCTACAATGAGCAGTTCTTC. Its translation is CASKGRPAYNEQFF.

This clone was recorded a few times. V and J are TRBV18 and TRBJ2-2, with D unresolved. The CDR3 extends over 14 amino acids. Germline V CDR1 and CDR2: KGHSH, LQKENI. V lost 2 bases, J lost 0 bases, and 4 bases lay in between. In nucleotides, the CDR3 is TGTGCCAGCTCACCAACAGCGAACACCGGGGAGCTGTTTTTT. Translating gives CASSPTANTGELFF.

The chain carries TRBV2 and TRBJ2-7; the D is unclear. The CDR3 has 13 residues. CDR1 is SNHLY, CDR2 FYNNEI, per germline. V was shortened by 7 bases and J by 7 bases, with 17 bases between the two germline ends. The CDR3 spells CASIRSGPIEQYF. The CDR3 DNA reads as TGTGCCAGCATTCGATCAGGCCCCATTGAGCAGTACTTC.

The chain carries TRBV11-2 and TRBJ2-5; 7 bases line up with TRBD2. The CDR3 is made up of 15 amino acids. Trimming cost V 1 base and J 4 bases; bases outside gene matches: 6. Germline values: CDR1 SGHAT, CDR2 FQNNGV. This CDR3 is CASSLAGTIIETQYF. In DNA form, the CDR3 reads TGTGCCAGCAGCTTAGCCGGGACTATCATAGAGACCCAGTACTTC.

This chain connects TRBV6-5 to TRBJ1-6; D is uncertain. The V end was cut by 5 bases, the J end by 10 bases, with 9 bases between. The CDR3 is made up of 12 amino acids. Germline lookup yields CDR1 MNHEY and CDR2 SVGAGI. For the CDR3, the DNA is TGTGCCAGCAGTCACAGACAATCACCCCTCCACTTT. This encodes CASSHRQSPLHF.

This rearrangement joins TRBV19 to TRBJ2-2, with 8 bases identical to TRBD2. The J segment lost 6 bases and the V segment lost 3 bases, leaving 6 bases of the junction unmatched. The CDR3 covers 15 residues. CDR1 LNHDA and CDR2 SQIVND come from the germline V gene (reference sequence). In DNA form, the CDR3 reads TGTGCCAGTAGTATGATCGGGACTAGGGCCGGGGAGCTGTTTTTT. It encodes CASSMIGTRAGELFF.

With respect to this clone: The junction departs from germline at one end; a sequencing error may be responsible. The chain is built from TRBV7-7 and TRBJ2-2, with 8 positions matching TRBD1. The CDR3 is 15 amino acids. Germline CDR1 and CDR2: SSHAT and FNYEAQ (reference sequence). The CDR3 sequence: CASSLAGGDTGELFF. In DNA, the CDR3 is TGTGCTAGCAGCTTAGCAGGGGGCGACACCGGGGAGCTGTTTTTT.

DNA of the CDR3: TGTGCCAGCTCACCAAATCTAGGGACAGACAATGAGCAGTTCTTC. Translating it yields CASSPNLGTDNEQFF. This chain links TRBV18 with TRBJ2-1; 7 positions match TRBD1. Trimming removed 2 bases from V and 5 bases from J; junction bases left unmatched: 6. There are 15 residues in the CDR3. Germline-derived CDR1 and CDR2 are KGHSH and LQKENI.

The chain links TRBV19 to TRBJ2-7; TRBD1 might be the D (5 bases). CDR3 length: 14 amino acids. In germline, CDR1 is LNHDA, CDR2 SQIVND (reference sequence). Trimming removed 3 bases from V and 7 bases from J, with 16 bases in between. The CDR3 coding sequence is TGTGCCAGTAGTATGCAGGGTTCCGTTGGGGAGCAGTACTTC. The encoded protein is CASSMQGSVGEQYF. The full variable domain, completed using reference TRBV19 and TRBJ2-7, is DGGITQSPKYLFRKEGQNVTLSCEQNLNHDAMYWYRQDPGQGLRLIYYSQIVNDFQKGDIAEGYSVSREKKESFPLTVTSAQKNPTAFYLCASSMQGSVGEQYFGPGTRLTVT.

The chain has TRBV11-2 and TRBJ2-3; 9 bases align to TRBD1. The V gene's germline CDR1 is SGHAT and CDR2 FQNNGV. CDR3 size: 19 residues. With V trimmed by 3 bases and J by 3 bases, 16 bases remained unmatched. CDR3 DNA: TGTGCCAGCAGCTTCCCCATGACCCCGACAGGGGGGGATACAGATACGCAGTATTTT. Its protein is CASSFPMTPTGGDTDTQYF.

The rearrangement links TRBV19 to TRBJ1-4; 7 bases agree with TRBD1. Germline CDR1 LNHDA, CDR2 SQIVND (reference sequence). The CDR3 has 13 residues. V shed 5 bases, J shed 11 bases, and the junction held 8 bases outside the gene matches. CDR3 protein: CASSQGDWEKLFF. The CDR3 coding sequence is TGTGCCAGTAGTCAGGGGGATTGGGAGAAACTGTTTTTT.

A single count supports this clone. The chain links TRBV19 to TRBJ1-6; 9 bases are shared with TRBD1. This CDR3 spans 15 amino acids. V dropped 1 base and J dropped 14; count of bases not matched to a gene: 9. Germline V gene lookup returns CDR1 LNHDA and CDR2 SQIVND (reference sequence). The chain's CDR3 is CASSIAPGQGETLHF. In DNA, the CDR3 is TGTGCCAGTAGTATAGCCCCGGGACAGGGCGAGACCCTCCACTTT.

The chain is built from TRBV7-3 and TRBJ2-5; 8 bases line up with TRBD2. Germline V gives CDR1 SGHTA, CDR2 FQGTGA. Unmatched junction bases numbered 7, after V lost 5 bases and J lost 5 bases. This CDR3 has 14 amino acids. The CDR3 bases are TGTGCCAGCAGCGAGGCAGCGGGGGCGGAGACCCAGTACTTC. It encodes CASSEAAGAETQYF.

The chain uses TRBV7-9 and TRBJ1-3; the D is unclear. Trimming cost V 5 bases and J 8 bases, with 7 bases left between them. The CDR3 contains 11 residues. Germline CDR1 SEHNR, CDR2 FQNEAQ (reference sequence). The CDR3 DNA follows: TGTGCCAGCAGCCCGGAGGACACCATATATTTT. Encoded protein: CASSPEDTIYF.